Each of the 29 T cell receptor beta chains below was sequenced from the same sample in a study of neoadjuvant nivolumab and ipilimumab in lung cancer. The method was immunoSEQ multiplex PCR; TCRdb's version includes in-frame clones alone and lacks a portion of them. This sample has 7,000 to 8,500 clones, with approximately 88% found just once. The sequencing here drew on tumor tissue, taken after neoadjuvant nivolumab, alone or with ipilimumab, at or shortly before surgery. Receptors were obtained from an adult with non-small cell lung cancer. Some clones in this sample may be carry-over from other donors' samples.

The gene calls are TRBV6-1 and TRBJ2-1; 7 nucleotides match TRBD1. Germline CDR1 and CDR2: MNHNS and SASEGT. After removal of 4 bases from V and 6 bases from J, the junction contained 12 bases not matched to a gene. This CDR3 contains 16 residues. In DNA, the CDR3 is TGTGCCAGCAGTGGGAGGCGAGGGGGCCGGTTCAATGAGCAGTTCTTC. Amino acids: CASSGRRGGRFNEQFF.

The V and J genes are TRBV9 and TRBJ2-7, with TRBD1 identical over 7 bases. Germline assignment: CDR1 SGDLS and CDR2 YYNGEE. The CDR3 totals 13 residues. With 3 bases clipped from V and 2 bases from J, the junction kept 2 bases outside the gene matches. The CDR3 protein is CASSDGTAYEQYF. CDR3 in DNA: TGTGCCAGCAGCGACGGGACAGCCTACGAGCAGTACTTC.

The gene calls are TRBV30 and TRBJ1-4, with D possibly being TRBD1 (5 bases). Trimming removed 0 bases from V and 7 bases from J, with 9 bases in between. The CDR3 consists of 13 residues. Per the germline V gene, CDR1 is GTSNPN and CDR2 is SVGIG (reference sequence). CDR3 nucleotide sequence: TGTGCCTGGAGTGTGGCGGGGGGTGAAAAACTGTTTTTT. Translating it yields CAWSVAGGEKLFF. The whole variable domain, filled in from reference TRBV30 and TRBJ1-4, reads SQTIHQWPATLVQPVGSPLSLECTVEGTSNPNLYWYRQAAGRGLQLLFYSVGIGQISSEVPQNLSASRPQDRQFILSSKKLLLSDSGFYLCAWSVAGGEKLFFGSGTQLSVL.

The V call is TRBV11-2, the J call TRBJ2-7, with 13 bases matching TRBD2. CDR1 SGHAT and CDR2 FQNNGV come from the germline V gene. The ends lost 5 bases at V and 4 bases at J; junction bases unmatched: 8. The CDR3 consists of 16 residues. CDR3 DNA sequence: TGTGCCAGCAGCCCACGACTAGCGGGAGGATATTACGAGCAGTACTTC. Translated, it gives CASSPRLAGGYYEQYF.

This clone was detected a few times. The V and J genes are TRBV10-3 and TRBJ2-2; D remains ambiguous. The CDR3 extends over 11 amino acids. CDR1 is ENHRY and CDR2 is SYGVKD in the germline V gene. Trimming removed 8 bases at V and 8 bases at J, with 9 bases between. Here the CDR3 DNA reads TGTGCCATCGGCCTTAGGGGGGAGCTGTTTTTT. Protein sequence: CAIGLRGELFF.

The chain is built from TRBV11-2 and TRBJ2-7; D not certain. This CDR3 is built from 11 residues. V was pared by 1 base and J by 7 bases, with 5 bases between. CDR1 and CDR2 (germline): SGHAT, FQNNGV. The CDR3 coding sequence is TGTGCCAGCAGCTTAGTACTTGAGCAGTACTTC. Its translation is CASSLVLEQYF.

The chain is built from TRBV30 and TRBJ2-7; TRBD2 agrees at 8 bases. The CDR3 is 14 residues long. V lost 2 bases to trimming and J lost 7 bases; unmatched junction nucleotides: 10. In germline, CDR1 is GTSNPN, CDR2 SVGIG (reference sequence). The CDR3 bases are TGTGCCTGGAGTCCATTAGGGGGACTAGAGGAGCAGTACTTC. Translated, it gives CAWSPLGGLEEQYF.

This clone was seen only a few times. This rearrangement joins TRBV19 to TRBJ2-6; tentatively, D is TRBD2 (6 bases). Trimming took 5 bases from V and 0 from J, leaving 14 bases between them. The CDR3 length is 17 residues. Per the germline V gene, CDR1 is LNHDA and CDR2 is SQIVND (reference sequence). CDR3 coding DNA: TGTGCCAGTAGTGCCTTATACGGGGGCTCTGGGGCCAACGTCCTGACTTTC. Amino acids: CASSALYGGSGANVLTF.

The chain has TRBV5-1 and TRBJ2-7; 8 bases line up with TRBD2. V gave up 5 bases and J gave up 2 bases; unmatched junction bases: 3. CDR1 is SGHRS, CDR2 YFSETQ, per germline. CDR3 length: 13 residues. CDR3: CASSTGLAYEQYF. CDR3 bases: TGCGCCAGCAGTACGGGACTAGCCTACGAGCAGTACTTC.

The rearrangement links TRBV5-1 to TRBJ2-7; D might be TRBD1 or TRBD2, each matching 7 bases. CDR3 length: 15 amino acids. The germline CDR1 and CDR2 sequences are SGHRS and YFSETQ. V was clipped by 3 bases and J by 0 bases, with 13 bases between them. CDR3 sequence reads: CASSWQGGSSYEQYF. In DNA, the CDR3 is TGCGCCAGCAGCTGGCAGGGGGGGAGCTCCTACGAGCAGTACTTC. Full variable domain (rest looked up from reference TRBV5-1 and TRBJ2-7): KAGVTQTPRYLIKTRGQQVTLSCSPISGHRSVSWYQQTPGQGLQFLFEYFSETQRNKGNFPGRFSGRQFSNSRSEMNVSTLELGDSALYLCASSWQGGSSYEQYFGPGTRLTVT.

The genes are TRBV2 and TRBJ1-5, with D perhaps matching TRBD1 (6 bases). Trimming cost V 1 base and J 0 bases, with 10 bases left between them. Germline CDR1 SNHLY, CDR2 FYNNEI. The CDR3 sequence is 16 residues long. CDR3 region: CASSEGRGVSNQPQHF. In DNA form, the CDR3 reads TGTGCCAGCAGTGAAGGAAGGGGGGTTAGCAATCAGCCCCAGCATTTT.

This clone has only a few counts. The rearrangement uses TRBV6-6 and TRBJ1-1, with a weak D call TRBD1 (5 bases). The CDR3 runs 13 residues. V lost 8 bases to trimming and J lost 0 bases, with 10 bases between them. Germline V lookup: CDR1 MNHNY, CDR2 SVGAGI (reference sequence). The CDR3 bases are TGTGCCAGCGTAGGGGTTATGAACACTGAAGCTTTCTTT. Amino acids: CASVGVMNTEAFF.

This clone was seen only a few times. The chain employs TRBV11-2 and TRBJ1-2; 7 bases are a match to TRBD1. Per germline, CDR1 SGHAT and CDR2 FQNNGV. Trimming at V came to 4 bases and at J to 4 bases, leaving 6 bases not matched to a gene. The CDR3 runs 14 residues. CDR3 DNA sequence: TGTGCCAGCAGCTCTCAGGGGGTTGCCTATGGCTACACCTTC. Its translation: CASSSQGVAYGYTF. Filled out from reference TRBV11-2 and TRBJ1-2, the complete variable domain reads EAGVAQSPRYKIIEKRQSVAFWCNPISGHATLYWYQQILGQGPKLLIQFQNNGVVDDSQLPKDRFSAERLKGVDSTLKIQPAKLEDSAVYLCASSSQGVAYGYTFGSGTRLTVV.

J is TRBJ2-7 and V is TRBV5-6; 10 bases are a match to TRBD1. CDR1 is SGHDT and CDR2 is YYEEEE in the germline V gene. The CDR3 spans 13 residues. Trimming at V came to 2 bases and at J to 5 bases, leaving 1 base not matched to a gene. The CDR3 here is CASSFGTGDEQYF. Here the CDR3 DNA reads TGTGCCAGCAGCTTCGGGACAGGGGACGAGCAGTACTTC.

J is TRBJ1-2 and V is TRBV6-5; 8 bases agree with TRBD1. From germline, CDR1 is MNHEY and CDR2 SVGAGI. The junction had 15 bases not matched to a gene; V was cut back by 7 bases and J by 8 bases. The CDR3 consists of 15 residues. The CDR3 reads CASTTRPGGAGGYTF. The CDR3 region has the DNA TGTGCCAGCACCACACGTCCAGGGGGCGCAGGCGGCTACACCTTC.

The V gene is TRBV18, the J gene TRBJ2-1, with 9 bases aligning to TRBD2. The CDR3 loop spans 16 amino acids. Trimming at V came to 1 base and at J to 9 bases, leaving 10 bases not matched to a gene. Germline values: CDR1 KGHSH, CDR2 LQKENI. CDR3 loop: CASSPLYEREVGEQFF. CDR3 sequence (DNA): TGTGCCAGCTCACCACTGTATGAGCGGGAGGTCGGTGAGCAGTTCTTC.

The chain employs TRBV7-9 and TRBJ2-2; 7 positions agree with TRBD1. J gave up 4 bases and V 7 bases, and 9 bases lay outside the gene matches. CDR3 length equals 15 residues. Germline V lookup: CDR1 SEHNR, CDR2 FQNEAQ (reference sequence). CDR3 loop: CASILGGSTTGELFF. CDR3 sequence (DNA): TGTGCCAGCATCCTAGGGGGCAGCACCACCGGGGAGCTGTTTTTT.

J is TRBJ1-1 and V is TRBV6-6; D might be TRBD1 (6 bases). The germline V gene encodes CDR1 MNHNY and CDR2 SVGAGI (reference sequence). CDR3 size: 14 residues. The germline V and J ends were trimmed by 5 bases and 5 bases, with 15 bases remaining between them. The CDR3 region has the DNA TGTGCCAGCAGTCAAAACAGGGCGGGGACTGAAGCTTTCTTT. Encoded protein: CASSQNRAGTEAFF.

Only one count was recorded for this clone. The CDR3 DNA follows: TGCGCCAGCAGCTTGCTGGGCCGGGAATACAATGAGCAGTTCTTC. Its translation is CASSLLGREYNEQFF. The V gene is TRBV5-1, the J gene TRBJ2-1; the D gene is possibly TRBD2 (5 bases). This CDR3 has 15 residues. The V and J ends lost 1 base and 4 bases respectively, with 12 bases between them. Germline V gene lookup returns CDR1 SGHRS and CDR2 YFSETQ.

V is TRBV30 and J is TRBJ2-7; D is possibly TRBD2 (6 bases). Germline CDR1 is GTSNPN and CDR2 is SVGIG (reference sequence). With 8 bases removed from V and 6 bases from J, the gap between germline ends came to 23 bases. This CDR3 spans 14 amino acids. The CDR3 region is CAGTTLTLAGEQYF. Here the CDR3 DNA reads TGTGCCGGAACTACCTTAACACTAGCCGGCGAGCAGTACTTC.

The genes are TRBV2 and TRBJ1-5, with D possibly being TRBD1 (6 bases). The germline V gene encodes CDR1 SNHLY and CDR2 FYNNEI. The CDR3 contains 14 residues. Trimming cost V 5 bases and J 3 bases, with 11 bases left between them. CDR3 nucleotides: TGTGCCAGCAGTTACGACAGGAACAATCAGCCCCAGCATTTT. Encoded protein: CASSYDRNNQPQHF.

V and J are TRBV7-2 and TRBJ1-1, with D uncertain. Deletions cut 1 base from V and 0 bases from J, with 6 bases between. The CDR3 is made up of 14 amino acids. Germline V gene sequence: CDR1 SGHTA, CDR2 FQGNSA. CDR3 DNA sequence: TGTGCCAGCAGCTTAGTTCCCCTGAACACTGAAGCTTTCTTT. It translates to CASSLVPLNTEAFF.

This clone came up once. This chain joins TRBV5-1 and TRBJ1-1; 7 positions match TRBD1. Per the germline V gene, CDR1 is SGHRS and CDR2 is YFSETQ. Trimming cost V 4 bases and J 3 bases; bases outside gene matches: 6. This CDR3 spans 14 amino acids. CDR3 coding DNA: TGCGCCAGCAGCGCACTACAGGGGTACACTGAAGCTTTCTTT. Amino acids: CASSALQGYTEAFF. The full variable domain, completed using reference TRBV5-1 and TRBJ1-1, is KAGVTQTPRYLIKTRGQQVTLSCSPISGHRSVSWYQQTPGQGLQFLFEYFSETQRNKGNFPGRFSGRQFSNSRSEMNVSTLELGDSALYLCASSALQGYTEAFFGQGTRLTVV.

The rearrangement joins TRBV18 to TRBJ1-2; TRBD1 matches at 7 bases. CDR1 is KGHSH, CDR2 LQKENI, per germline. The CDR3 contains 15 residues. Trimming at V came to 3 bases and at J to 6 bases, leaving 10 bases not matched to a gene. CDR3 residues: CASSPGIDRDDGYTF. In nucleotides, the CDR3 is TGTGCCAGCTCACCTGGGATAGACAGGGACGATGGCTACACCTTC.

The rearrangement uses TRBV5-8 and TRBJ2-7; D might be TRBD2 (5 bases). Per the germline V gene, CDR1 is SGHTS and CDR2 is YDEGEE. The V and J ends lost 1 base and 3 bases respectively, with 14 bases between them. CDR3 length equals 15 residues. CDR3 region: CASSLSRTSFYEQYF. CDR3 nucleotides: TGTGCCAGCAGCTTGTCCCGAACTAGTTTCTACGAGCAGTACTTC. Full variable domain (remainder filled in from reference TRBV5-8 and TRBJ2-7): EAGVTQSPTHLIKTRGQQATLRCSPISGHTSVYWYQQALGLGLQFLLWYDEGEERNRGNFPPRFSGRQFPNYSSELNVNALELEDSALYLCASSLSRTSFYEQYFGPGTRLTVT.

This clone appeared a single time. V is TRBV9 and J is TRBJ1-1; D is uncertain. The V end was cut by 0 bases, the J end by 1 base, with 7 bases between. The CDR3 is made up of 14 amino acids. CDR1 is SGDLS, CDR2 YYNGEE, per germline. The CDR3 region is CASSVVQSNTEAFF. CDR3 nucleotides: TGTGCCAGCAGCGTAGTACAATCGAACACTGAAGCTTTCTTT.

The chain has TRBV7-9 and TRBJ1-1, with no clear D. The CDR3 sequence is 13 residues long. CDR1 is SEHNR, CDR2 FQNEAQ, per germline (reference sequence). V gave up 2 bases and J gave up 3 bases, with 7 bases separating them. CDR3 region: CASSLRPDTEAFF. The CDR3 nucleotides are TGTGCCAGCAGCTTAAGGCCTGACACTGAAGCTTTCTTT.

The rearrangement links TRBV18 to TRBJ2-7; 11 positions match TRBD2. V lost 3 bases and J lost 0; bases outside the gene matches: 10. CDR1 and CDR2 (germline): KGHSH, LQKENI. This CDR3 has 18 amino acids. The CDR3 region has the DNA TGTGCCAGCTCACCCCGGGGGATCCTAGCGGGAGGCTCCTACGAGCAGTACTTC. Protein: CASSPRGILAGGSYEQYF.

V is TRBV27 and J is TRBJ2-5; possibly TRBD2 for D (6 bases). This CDR3 spans 17 amino acids. Germline assignment: CDR1 MNHEY and CDR2 SMNVEV (reference sequence). Trimming cost V 0 bases and J 5 bases, with 19 bases left between them. DNA for the CDR3: TGTGCCAGCAGTTTATCGAAATCTCGGGAGTGGGGTGAGACCCAGTACTTC. This sequence encodes CASSLSKSREWGETQYF.